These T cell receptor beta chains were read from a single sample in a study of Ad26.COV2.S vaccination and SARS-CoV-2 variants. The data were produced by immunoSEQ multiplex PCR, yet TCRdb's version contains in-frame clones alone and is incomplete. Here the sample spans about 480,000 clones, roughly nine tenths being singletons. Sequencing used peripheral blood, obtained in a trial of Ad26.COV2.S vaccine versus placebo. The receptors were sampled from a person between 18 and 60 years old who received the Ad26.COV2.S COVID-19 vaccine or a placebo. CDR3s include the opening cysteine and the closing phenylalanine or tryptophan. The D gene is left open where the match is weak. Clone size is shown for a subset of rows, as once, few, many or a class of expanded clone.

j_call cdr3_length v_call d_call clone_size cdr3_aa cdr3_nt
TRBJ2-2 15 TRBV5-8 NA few CASSFGAANTGELFF TGTGCCAGCAGCTTTGGGGCCGCGAACACCGGGGAGCTGTTTTTT
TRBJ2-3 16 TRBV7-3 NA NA CASSLAGPVRPDTQYF TGTGCCAGCAGCTTAGCCGGACCCGTACGCCCAGATACGCAGTATTTT
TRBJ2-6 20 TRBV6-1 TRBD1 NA CASSEGGWGQGNSGANVLTF TGTGCCAGCAGTGAAGGTGGATGGGGACAGGGTAACTCTGGGGCCAACGTCCTGACTTTC
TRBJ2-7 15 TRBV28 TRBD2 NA CASSGRSSGILEQYF TGTGCCAGCAGTGGACGCTCTAGCGGTATCCTCGAGCAGTACTTC
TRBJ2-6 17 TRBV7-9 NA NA CASSPPGAPTGANVLTF TGTGCCAGCAGCCCACCGGGGGCCCCTACGGGGGCCAACGTCCTGACTTTC
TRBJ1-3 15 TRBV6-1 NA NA CASSETRRELNTIYF TGTGCCAGCAGTGAAACCCGCAGGGAGTTAAACACCATATATTTT
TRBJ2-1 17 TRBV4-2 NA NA CASSQDVVATSYNEQFF TGTGCCAGCAGCCAAGATGTAGTGGCCACCTCCTACAATGAGCAGTTCTTC
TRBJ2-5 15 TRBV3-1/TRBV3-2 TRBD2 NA CASSQGTSGSQTQYF TGTGCCAGCAGCCAAGGGACTAGCGGGAGTCAGACCCAGTACTTC
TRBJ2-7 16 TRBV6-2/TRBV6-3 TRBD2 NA CASSSLGLAGAQEQYF TGTGCCAGCAGTTCCCTCGGACTAGCGGGAGCGCAAGAGCAGTACTTC
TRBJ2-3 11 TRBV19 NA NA CASSIRDTQYF TGTGCCAGTAGTATACGGGATACGCAGTATTTT
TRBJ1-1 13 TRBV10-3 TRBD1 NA CATGQGRNTEAFF TGTGCCACGGGACAGGGTAGGAACACTGAAGCTTTCTTT
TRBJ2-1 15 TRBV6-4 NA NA CASSVEGSSYNEQFF TGTGCCAGCAGTGTAGAGGGGAGCTCCTACAATGAGCAGTTCTTC
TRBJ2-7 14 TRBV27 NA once CASSFQQGQYEQYF TGTGCCAGCAGTTTTCAACAGGGCCAGTACGAGCAGTACTTC
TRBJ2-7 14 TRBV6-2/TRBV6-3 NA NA CASSVTGVSGEQYF TGTGCCAGCAGTGTGACGGGTGTTTCGGGGGAGCAGTACTTC
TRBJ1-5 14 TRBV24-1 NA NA CATSGGVWNQPQHF TGTGCCACCAGTGGGGGGGTATGGAATCAGCCCCAGCATTTT
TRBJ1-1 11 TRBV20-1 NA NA CSGGRGNEAFF TGCAGTGGAGGCCGGGGGAATGAAGCTTTCTTT
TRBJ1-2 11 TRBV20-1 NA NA CSAGPNYGYTF TGCAGTGCCGGACCCAACTATGGCTACACCTTC
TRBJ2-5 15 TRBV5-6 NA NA CASSPGPRSGETQYF TGTGCCAGCAGCCCTGGACCACGTTCTGGAGAGACCCAGTACTTC
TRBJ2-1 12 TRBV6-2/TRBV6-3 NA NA CASSYWGNEQFF TGTGCCAGCAGCTACTGGGGTAATGAGCAGTTCTTC
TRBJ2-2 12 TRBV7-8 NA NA CASSFRSGELFF TGTGCCAGCAGCTTTCGGTCCGGGGAGCTGTTTTTT
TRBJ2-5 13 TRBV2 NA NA CASRKDREGTQYF TGTGCCAGCAGAAAGGACAGGGAGGGGACCCAGTACTTC
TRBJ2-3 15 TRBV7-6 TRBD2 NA CASSSASGSADTQYF TGTGCCAGCAGCTCTGCTAGCGGGAGCGCAGATACGCAGTATTTT
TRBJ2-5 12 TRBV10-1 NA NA CASGQRGETQYF TGCGCCAGCGGACAGAGAGGAGAGACCCAGTACTTC
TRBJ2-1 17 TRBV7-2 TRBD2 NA CASSPTSGGLGYNEQFF TGTGCCAGCAGCCCGACTAGCGGGGGCCTCGGGTACAATGAGCAGTTCTTC
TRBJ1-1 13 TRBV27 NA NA CASSLLGSTEAFF TGTGCCAGCAGCCTCCTGGGGTCCACTGAAGCTTTCTTT
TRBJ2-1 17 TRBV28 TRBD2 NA CASSPLPSSGRAHEQFF TGTGCCAGCAGTCCCTTACCCTCTAGCGGGAGGGCTCATGAGCAGTTCTTC
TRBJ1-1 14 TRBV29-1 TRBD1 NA CSVESRQGGTEAFF TGCAGCGTTGAGTCGAGACAGGGGGGGACTGAAGCTTTCTTT
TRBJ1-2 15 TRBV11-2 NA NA CASSFRGGGSYGYTF TGTGCCAGCAGCTTTAGGGGCGGAGGGAGCTATGGCTACACCTTC
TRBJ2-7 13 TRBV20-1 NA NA CSASRQGADEQYF TGCAGTGCTAGTCGGCAGGGCGCCGACGAGCAGTACTTC
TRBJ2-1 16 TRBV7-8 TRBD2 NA CASSLRSGITYNEQFF TGTGCCAGCAGCTTACGGAGCGGGATCACCTACAATGAGCAGTTCTTC
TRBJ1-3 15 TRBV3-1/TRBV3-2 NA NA CASSQGRGSGNTIYF TGTGCCAGCAGCCAGGGGAGGGGCTCTGGAAACACCATATATTTT
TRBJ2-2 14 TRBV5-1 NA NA CASRGGFNTGELFF TGCGCCAGCCGAGGTGGGTTCAACACCGGGGAGCTGTTTTTT
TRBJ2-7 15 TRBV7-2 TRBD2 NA CASSALLAGGREQYF TGTGCCAGCAGCGCGTTACTAGCGGGAGGGCGCGAGCAGTACTTC
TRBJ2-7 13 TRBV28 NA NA CASKNYSTYEQYF TGTGCCAGCAAAAATTACTCCACCTACGAGCAGTACTTC
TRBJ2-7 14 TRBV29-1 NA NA CSAIGQRSSYEQYF TGCAGCGCAATTGGACAGCGCTCCTCCTACGAGCAGTACTTC
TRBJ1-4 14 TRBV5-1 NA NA CASSQEGIEEKLFF TGCGCCAGCAGCCAAGAGGGGATTGAGGAAAAACTGTTTTTT
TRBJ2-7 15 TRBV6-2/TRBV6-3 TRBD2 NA CASSRPASGRGEQYF TGTGCCAGCAGTCGCCCGGCTAGCGGGAGGGGCGAGCAGTACTTC
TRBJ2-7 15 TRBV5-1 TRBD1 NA CASSLDTGDRYEQYF TGCGCCAGCAGCTTGGACACAGGGGATCGCTACGAGCAGTACTTC
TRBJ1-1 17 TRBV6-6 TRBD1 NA CASSLSLAGTGNTEAFF TGTGCCAGCAGTCTGTCCCTTGCGGGGACAGGGAACACTGAAGCTTTCTTT
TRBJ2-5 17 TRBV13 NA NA CASSLGAGGGSLETQYF TGTGCCAGCAGCCTAGGGGCAGGGGGAGGTAGTTTGGAGACCCAGTACTTC
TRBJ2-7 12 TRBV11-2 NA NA CASSSQGREQYF TGTGCCAGCAGCTCGCAGGGCCGCGAGCAGTACTTC
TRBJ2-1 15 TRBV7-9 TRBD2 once CASSSLAGGYNEQFF TGTGCCAGCAGCTCCCTAGCGGGAGGTTACAATGAGCAGTTCTTC
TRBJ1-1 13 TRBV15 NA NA CATSRVKGGKAFF TGTGCCACCAGCAGAGTCAAGGGTGGGAAAGCTTTCTTT
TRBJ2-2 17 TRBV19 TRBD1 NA CATSSSTGTAYTGELFF TGTGCCACCTCCTCCTCCACCGGGACAGCCTACACCGGGGAGCTGTTTTTT
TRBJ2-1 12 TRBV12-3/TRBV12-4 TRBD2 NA CASSSGLGEQFF TGTGCCAGCAGTTCGGGACTAGGTGAGCAGTTCTTC
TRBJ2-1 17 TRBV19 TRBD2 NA CASSKGSGSFGYNEQFF TGTGCCAGTAGTAAGGGTAGCGGGAGCTTCGGTTACAATGAGCAGTTCTTC
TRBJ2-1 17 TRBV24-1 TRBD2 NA CATSDPSASGQYNEQFF TGTGCCACCAGTGATCCCTCTGCTAGCGGGCAGTACAATGAGCAGTTCTTC
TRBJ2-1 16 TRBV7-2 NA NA CASSLGGSPGVNEQFF TGTGCCAGCAGCTTAGGGGGGAGCCCCGGGGTGAATGAGCAGTTCTTC
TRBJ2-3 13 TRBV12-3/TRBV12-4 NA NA CASSSQITDTQYF TGTGCCAGCAGTTCCCAGATCACAGATACGCAGTATTTT
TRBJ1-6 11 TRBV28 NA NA CASRRDSPLHF TGTGCCAGCAGGAGGGATTCACCCCTCCACTTT
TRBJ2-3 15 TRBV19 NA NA CASSGSGALTDTQYF TGTGCCAGTAGTGGGTCAGGGGCCCTCACAGATACGCAGTATTTT
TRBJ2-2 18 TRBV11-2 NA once CASTPNRARGANTGELFF TGTGCCAGCACCCCCAACCGGGCTAGAGGGGCGAACACCGGGGAGCTGTTTTTT
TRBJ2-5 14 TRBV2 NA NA CASSDVTHQETQYF TGTGCCAGCAGTGATGTCACCCACCAAGAGACCCAGTACTTC